The TCR beta chain under discussion was sequenced for a study of blood T cell repertoires in COVID-19. Study context: Samples representing acute and convalescent COVID-19 were sourced from the United States, Italy and Spain. Sources were T cells, B-cell-depleted T cells, or PBMCs; the material itself was cDNA or gDNA.

Original processing methods: For nucleated cells, counts were estimated from reference gene primer amplification. TCRdb's copy holds only in-frame clones and misses some; the assay was immunoSEQ multiplex PCR. That table supplies the V and J calls and clone size; D and trimming were determined from the DNA. The sample contains roughly 150,000 clones, roughly 83% of which appear only once. The CDR3 is 13 amino acids. The ends were cut back, 5 bases at V and 3 bases at J, with 7 bases in the middle. Germline V gene data show CDR1 as SEHNR and CDR2 as FQNEAQ (reference sequence). Sequencing was carried out using peripheral blood. The sequence was obtained from an elderly woman with active or convalescent COVID-19. The chain couples TRBV7-9 to TRBJ2-2; D call uncertain. CDR3 amino acids: CASSPPDTGELFF. The CDR3 DNA follows: TGTGCCAGCAGCCCGCCGGACACCGGGGAGCTGTTTTTT.